This is a list of T cell receptor beta chains from one sample in a study of T cell clones after liver transplantation. Some clones are missing from TCRdb's copy, which holds only in-frame ones; the method was immunoSEQ multiplex PCR. The top ten hold about 2.5% of the sample, which has around 43,000 clones, roughly 86% seen once. This material consisted of CD4+ T cells from blood, taken 24 months after liver transplant. All receptors derive from a human patient who received a liver transplant. Certain T cells may be donor cells from the graft. Both conserved end residues are part of each CDR3. The order of the fields is D gene, V gene, clone size, J gene, CDR3 protein, CDR3 DNA. A D gene is named only where the DNA matches it firmly. Size is stated for part of the rows, as once, few or many counts, or as a class when the clone is expanded.

d_call: -
v_call: TRBV23-1
clone_size: -
j_call: TRBJ1-5
cdr3_aa: CASSHLRVSNQPQHF
cdr3_nt: TGCGCCAGCAGTCACCTACGAGTTAGCAATCAGCCCCAGCATTTT

d_call: -
v_call: TRBV5-6
clone_size: -
j_call: TRBJ1-5
cdr3_aa: CASSLHRIRPQHF
cdr3_nt: TGTGCCAGCAGCTTGCACCGAATACGGCCCCAGCATTTT

d_call: -
v_call: TRBV10-3
clone_size: -
j_call: TRBJ1-3
cdr3_aa: CAIRRDDASENTIYF
cdr3_nt: TGTGCCATCAGGAGGGATGACGCAAGTGAAAACACCATATATTTT

d_call: -
v_call: TRBV29-1
clone_size: -
j_call: TRBJ1-4
cdr3_aa: CSVEGVIYNEKLFF
cdr3_nt: TGCAGCGTTGAAGGGGTCATATATAATGAAAAACTGTTTTTT

d_call: -
v_call: TRBV2
clone_size: once
j_call: TRBJ2-7
cdr3_aa: CASSYLVGGDEQYF
cdr3_nt: TGTGCCAGCAGTTACCTCGTGGGGGGTGACGAGCAGTACTTC

d_call: -
v_call: TRBV6-5
clone_size: -
j_call: TRBJ1-1
cdr3_aa: CASSYQYRAGQAFF
cdr3_nt: TGTGCCAGCAGTTACCAGTACAGGGCAGGGCAAGCTTTCTTT

d_call: -
v_call: TRBV27
clone_size: few
j_call: TRBJ2-3
cdr3_aa: CASSLVQPGTDTQYF
cdr3_nt: TGTGCCAGCAGTTTGGTACAGCCCGGCACAGATACGCAGTATTTT

d_call: -
v_call: TRBV9
clone_size: -
j_call: TRBJ1-3
cdr3_aa: CASSPGALFSGNTIYF
cdr3_nt: TGTGCCAGCAGCCCGGGGGCCCTTTTCTCTGGAAACACCATATATTTT

d_call: TRBD1
v_call: TRBV5-6
clone_size: -
j_call: TRBJ2-7
cdr3_aa: CASSLTGTGIFYEQYF
cdr3_nt: TGTGCCAGCAGCTTAACCGGGACAGGGATTTTCTACGAGCAGTACTTC

d_call: -
v_call: TRBV27
clone_size: -
j_call: TRBJ2-2
cdr3_aa: CASRPGHSKTGELFF
cdr3_nt: TGTGCCAGCAGGCCGGGACACTCGAAAACCGGGGAGCTGTTTTTT

d_call: -
v_call: TRBV20-1
clone_size: -
j_call: TRBJ1-2
cdr3_aa: CSAKTEYGYTF
cdr3_nt: TGCAGTGCCAAGACAGAATATGGCTACACCTTC

d_call: -
v_call: TRBV19
clone_size: -
j_call: TRBJ2-7
cdr3_aa: CASRLKRGTGDFYEQYF
cdr3_nt: TGTGCCAGTCGGTTAAAGCGGGGGACAGGAGATTTCTACGAGCAGTACTTC

d_call: -
v_call: TRBV28
clone_size: -
j_call: TRBJ1-1
cdr3_aa: CASSPPGGNTEAFF
cdr3_nt: TGTGCCAGCAGTCCGCCCGGGGGTAACACTGAAGCTTTCTTT

d_call: TRBD2
v_call: TRBV10-3
clone_size: -
j_call: TRBJ2-7
cdr3_aa: CAISNGRGLEQYF
cdr3_nt: TGTGCCATCAGCAACGGGAGGGGCCTCGAGCAGTACTTC

d_call: TRBD2
v_call: TRBV5-1
clone_size: -
j_call: TRBJ2-3
cdr3_aa: CASSPGELAGADTQYF
cdr3_nt: TGCGCCAGCAGCCCAGGGGAACTAGCGGGGGCAGATACGCAGTATTTT

d_call: -
v_call: TRBV5-4
clone_size: -
j_call: TRBJ2-2
cdr3_aa: CASSRPGGTENTGELFF
cdr3_nt: TGTGCCAGCAGCCGACCCGGCGGGACGGAGAACACCGGGGAGCTGTTTTTT

d_call: TRBD1
v_call: TRBV5-1
clone_size: -
j_call: TRBJ1-1
cdr3_aa: CASSLWGGRGQYTEAFF
cdr3_nt: TGCGCCAGCAGCCTATGGGGCGGCAGGGGGCAGTACACTGAAGCTTTCTTT

d_call: -
v_call: TRBV18
clone_size: -
j_call: TRBJ2-7
cdr3_aa: CASSRKTSGTPAIGHEQYF
cdr3_nt: TGTGCCAGCTCACGAAAGACTTCGGGGACACCCGCCATCGGCCACGAGCAGTACTTC

d_call: -
v_call: TRBV7-3
clone_size: few
j_call: TRBJ1-5
cdr3_aa: CASSRGSNQPQHF
cdr3_nt: TGTGCCAGCAGTAGGGGTAGCAATCAGCCCCAGCATTTT

d_call: -
v_call: TRBV11-2
clone_size: -
j_call: TRBJ2-7
cdr3_aa: CASSLRGGTYEQYF
cdr3_nt: TGTGCCAGCAGCTTAAGGGGCGGGACCTACGAGCAGTACTTC

d_call: -
v_call: TRBV10-3
clone_size: -
j_call: TRBJ1-3
cdr3_aa: CAIGRPSSGNTIYF
cdr3_nt: TGTGCCATCGGACGACCGAGCTCTGGAAACACCATATATTTT

d_call: TRBD1
v_call: TRBV5-4
clone_size: once
j_call: TRBJ1-6
cdr3_aa: CASSPGTGNNSPLHF
cdr3_nt: TGTGCCAGCAGCCCGGGGACAGGGAATAATTCACCCCTCCACTTT

d_call: TRBD2
v_call: TRBV4-3
clone_size: -
j_call: TRBJ2-1
cdr3_aa: CASSQGVGLANEQFF
cdr3_nt: TGCGCCAGCAGCCAGGGGGTCGGACTAGCTAATGAGCAGTTCTTC

d_call: -
v_call: TRBV28
clone_size: -
j_call: TRBJ1-5
cdr3_aa: CASAKPVGNQPQHF
cdr3_nt: TGTGCCAGTGCAAAGCCGGTGGGCAATCAGCCCCAGCATTTT

d_call: TRBD2
v_call: TRBV10-1
clone_size: -
j_call: TRBJ2-1
cdr3_aa: CASSDRREAYNEQFF
cdr3_nt: TGCGCCAGCAGTGATCGGCGGGAGGCCTACAATGAGCAGTTCTTC

d_call: TRBD1
v_call: TRBV2
clone_size: once
j_call: TRBJ1-1
cdr3_aa: CATDQGAPGSVTFF
cdr3_nt: TGTGCCACAGACCAGGGGGCGCCGGGGAGTGTAACTTTCTTT

d_call: -
v_call: TRBV19
clone_size: -
j_call: TRBJ2-7
cdr3_aa: CASSIGQLNYEQYF
cdr3_nt: TGTGCCAGTAGTATTGGACAGTTGAACTACGAGCAGTACTTC

d_call: TRBD2
v_call: TRBV11-2
clone_size: -
j_call: TRBJ2-7
cdr3_aa: CASSNPGRPRDF
cdr3_nt: TGTGCCAGCTCCAACCCCGGGAGGCCACGGGACTTC

d_call: -
v_call: TRBV5-8
clone_size: -
j_call: TRBJ2-2
cdr3_aa: CASRRASLNGELFF
cdr3_nt: TGTGCCAGCCGCCGGGCCTCCCTTAACGGGGAGCTGTTTTTT

d_call: -
v_call: TRBV9
clone_size: few
j_call: TRBJ2-7
cdr3_aa: CASSVALGSTYEQYF
cdr3_nt: TGTGCCAGCAGCGTAGCACTAGGGTCTACCTACGAGCAGTACTTC

d_call: -
v_call: TRBV7-2
clone_size: -
j_call: TRBJ1-5
cdr3_aa: CASSPDRNQPQHF
cdr3_nt: TGTGCCAGCAGCCCCGACAGGAATCAGCCCCAGCATTTT

d_call: TRBD1
v_call: TRBV16
clone_size: -
j_call: TRBJ2-1
cdr3_aa: CASSRQGNNEQFF
cdr3_nt: TGTGCCAGCAGCAGACAGGGAAACAATGAGCAGTTCTTC

d_call: -
v_call: TRBV11-2
clone_size: -
j_call: TRBJ2-7
cdr3_aa: CASSSNYGGHYEQYF
cdr3_nt: TGTGCCAGCAGCTCCAACTATGGGGGACACTACGAGCAGTACTTC

d_call: -
v_call: TRBV6-1
clone_size: -
j_call: TRBJ2-7
cdr3_aa: CASSDPRTASYEQYF
cdr3_nt: TGTGCCAGCAGTGACCCCCGGACGGCCTCCTACGAGCAGTACTTC

d_call: TRBD1
v_call: TRBV6-6
clone_size: -
j_call: TRBJ1-4
cdr3_aa: CASSPETGYEKLFF
cdr3_nt: TGTGCCAGCAGCCCCGAGACAGGGTATGAAAAACTGTTTTTT

d_call: -
v_call: TRBV19
clone_size: -
j_call: TRBJ1-5
cdr3_aa: CASRTQGEWQPQHF
cdr3_nt: TGTGCCAGTAGGACTCAGGGAGAATGGCAGCCCCAGCATTTT

d_call: TRBD1
v_call: TRBV5-1
clone_size: -
j_call: TRBJ1-4
cdr3_aa: CASSPPTGGGNEKLFF
cdr3_nt: TGCGCCAGCAGCCCCCCTACAGGGGGGGGAAATGAAAAACTGTTTTTT

d_call: -
v_call: TRBV11-2
clone_size: -
j_call: TRBJ1-2
cdr3_aa: CASSYSTGPNYGYTF
cdr3_nt: TGTGCCAGCAGCTATTCGACCGGGCCGAATTATGGCTACACCTTC

d_call: -
v_call: TRBV25-1
clone_size: -
j_call: TRBJ1-1
cdr3_aa: CASRGVNTEAFF
cdr3_nt: TGTGCCAGCAGGGGAGTGAACACTGAAGCTTTCTTT

d_call: -
v_call: TRBV25-1
clone_size: -
j_call: TRBJ2-7
cdr3_aa: CASSDFSEQYF
cdr3_nt: TGTGCCAGCAGCGATTTCTCCGAGCAGTACTTC

d_call: -
v_call: TRBV7-2
clone_size: -
j_call: TRBJ2-5
cdr3_aa: CASSLNRQSPRGAQYF
cdr3_nt: TGTGCCAGCAGCTTAAATCGGCAGTCCCCCCGCGGAGCCCAGTACTTC

d_call: TRBD2
v_call: TRBV10-3
clone_size: -
j_call: TRBJ2-3
cdr3_aa: CAISPHGTSGGARDTQYF
cdr3_nt: TGTGCCATCAGTCCTCACGGGACTAGCGGGGGGGCCAGGGATACGCAGTATTTT

d_call: -
v_call: TRBV5-1
clone_size: once
j_call: TRBJ1-6
cdr3_aa: CASSLAPQGTYNSPLHF
cdr3_nt: TGCGCCAGCAGCTTGGCCCCCCAGGGCACCTATAATTCACCCCTCCACTTT

d_call: -
v_call: TRBV6-1
clone_size: -
j_call: TRBJ1-1
cdr3_aa: CASSETTGPNTEAFF
cdr3_nt: TGTGCCAGCAGTGAGACAACAGGACCGAACACTGAAGCTTTCTTT

d_call: -
v_call: TRBV28
clone_size: -
j_call: TRBJ1-1
cdr3_aa: CASSLWGLDPFF
cdr3_nt: TGTGCCAGCAGTTTATGGGGGCTAGACCCTTTCTTT

d_call: TRBD1
v_call: TRBV7-3
clone_size: -
j_call: TRBJ2-2
cdr3_aa: CASSPSGQVGELFF
cdr3_nt: TGTGCCAGCAGCCCTTCTGGACAGGTCGGGGAGCTGTTTTTT